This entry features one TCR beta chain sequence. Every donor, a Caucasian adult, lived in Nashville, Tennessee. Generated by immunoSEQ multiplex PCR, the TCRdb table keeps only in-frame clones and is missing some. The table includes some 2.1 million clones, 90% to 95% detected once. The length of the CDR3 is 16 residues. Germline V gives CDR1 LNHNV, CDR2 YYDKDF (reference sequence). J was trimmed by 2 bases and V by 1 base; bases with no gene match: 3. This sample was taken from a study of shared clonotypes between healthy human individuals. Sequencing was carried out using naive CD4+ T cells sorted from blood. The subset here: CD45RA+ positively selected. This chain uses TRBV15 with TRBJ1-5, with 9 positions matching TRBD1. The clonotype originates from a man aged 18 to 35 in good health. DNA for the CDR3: TGTGCCACCAGCAGAGGGACAGGGGAAGGCAATCAGCCCCAGCATTTT. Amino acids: CATSRGTGEGNQPQHF.